The 20 T cell receptor beta chains below all came from one sample that was sequenced in a study of blood T cells in healthy people across ages. A second PCR of about 6 to 11 cycles used a sample-barcoded 5' primer and a J-beta primer mix. MiXCR, applied by TCRdb to the 5' RACE reads, yields one record per CDR3 protein. The table has around 1,000,000 distinct CDR3 sequences, under 30% seen once. This sample also belongs to another study, concerning T cells of mothers and their children.

The sequenced sample was blood. The source of these receptors is a girl aged 2 to 9 in good health.

As to this clonotype: One junction end disagrees with the germline gene, perhaps due to a read error. The chain has TRBV7-7 and TRBJ2-5; 8 bases fit TRBD1. CDR3 length: 15 residues. CDR1 and CDR2 from the germline V gene are SSHAT and FNYEAQ (reference sequence). This chain's CDR3 is CASSLGQGVGETQYF. The CDR3 nucleotides read TGTGCTAGCAGCTTAGGACAGGGCGTCGGTGAGACCCAGTACTTC. Filled out from reference TRBV7-7 and TRBJ2-5, the complete variable domain reads GAGVSQSPRYKVTKRGQDVTLRCDPISSHATLYWYQQALGQGPEFLTYFNYEAQPDKSGLPSDRFSAERPEGSISTLTIQRTEQRDSAMYRCASSLGQGVGETQYFGPGTRLLVL.

This chain connects TRBV7-3 to TRBJ1-6; weak D call: TRBD1 (5 bases). V was clipped by 9 bases and J by 7 bases, with 7 bases between them. Germline loops: CDR1 SGHTA, CDR2 FQGTGA. This CDR3 spans 11 amino acids. The CDR3 sequence: CARTANSPLHF. In DNA, the CDR3 is TGTGCCAGGACAGCGAATTCACCCCTCCACTTT.

This chain connects TRBV7-3 to TRBJ2-1; D perhaps matches TRBD1 (5 bases). The CDR3 has 18 amino acids. V lost 5 bases and J 5 bases, leaving 25 bases between the germline ends. CDR1 SGHTA and CDR2 FQGTGA come from the germline V gene. Here the CDR3 DNA reads TGTGCCAGCAGCCCCCACCGGTGGAGACAGTATTATGACAATGAGCAGTTCTTC. As protein: CASSPHRWRQYYDNEQFF.

This clonotype has a handful of counts. The chain carries TRBV7-6 and TRBJ1-1; 7 bases agree with TRBD1. Germline trimming cut 0 bases from V and 7 bases from J; bases unmatched to any gene: 8. The CDR3 contains 15 residues. Looked up from germline, CDR1 is SGHVS and CDR2 is FNYEAQ. CDR3 sequence (DNA): TGTGCCAGCAGCTTAGCAGGGGGCCTTAAAGTTGAAGCTTTCTTT. As protein: CASSLAGGLKVEAFF.

V and J are TRBV7-9 and TRBJ1-2; D is undetermined. The CDR3 runs 14 residues. The ends were cut back, 1 base at V and 8 bases at J, with 14 bases in the middle. CDR1 is SEHNR and CDR2 is FQNEAQ in the germline V gene (reference sequence). The CDR3 DNA is TGTGCCAGCAGCTTAGGGGAGAGGGATTACGGCTACACCTTC. Amino acid sequence: CASSLGERDYGYTF. Full variable domain (remainder filled in from reference TRBV7-9 and TRBJ1-2): DTGVSQNPRHKITKRGQNVTFRCDPISEHNRLYWYRQTLGQGPEFLTYFQNEAQLEKSRLLSDRFSAERPKGSFSTLEIQRTEQGDSAMYLCASSLGERDYGYTFGSGTRLTVV.

This clonotype has more than one count but fewer than ten. This chain joins TRBV7-8 and TRBJ2-3; a possible D gene is TRBD2 (5 bases). The CDR3 has 12 residues. CDR1 is SGHVS and CDR2 is FQNEAQ in the germline V gene. The V end was cut by 5 bases, the J end by 4 bases, with 7 bases between. The CDR3 protein is CASSGRADTQYF. In nucleotides, the CDR3 is TGTGCCAGCAGCGGGAGAGCAGATACGCAGTATTTT.

The chain carries TRBV7-2 and TRBJ1-4; D remains ambiguous. Germline V gene data show CDR1 as SGHTA and CDR2 as FQGNSA. This CDR3 has 12 amino acids. V shed 5 bases and J shed 7 bases, with 8 bases lying between them. The CDR3 nucleotides are TGTGCCAGCAGCCGAGCCCCTGAAAAACTGTTTTTT. Amino acid sequence: CASSRAPEKLFF.

As to this clonotype: At one end the junction does not follow the germline gene, possibly because of a read error. The genes are TRBV10-2 and TRBJ2-5; 13 nucleotides align to TRBD2. Germline V gene data show CDR1 as WSHSY and CDR2 as SAAADI. This CDR3 has 15 residues. As DNA, the CDR3 is TGCGCCAGCAGTGACCCCGGACTAGCGGGAGAGACTCAGTACTTC. This translates into CASSDPGLAGETQYF.

The chain links TRBV20-1 to TRBJ2-7, with D possibly TRBD2 on 5 matching bases. Germline loops: CDR1 DFQATT, CDR2 SNEGSKA (reference sequence). V was trimmed by 6 bases and J by 4 bases, leaving 22 bases between them. This CDR3 is 15 amino acids long. DNA of the CDR3: TGCAGTGCCGACTCAATGTCCGGGAATACGTACGAGCAGTACTTC. It encodes CSADSMSGNTYEQYF.

This clonotype appeared a few times. One junction end does not reproduce the germline sequence, and a read error may be involved. V is TRBV6-1 and J is TRBJ1-5; TRBD1 is a possible D gene (6 bases). The V gene's germline CDR1 is MNHNS and CDR2 SASEGT. This CDR3 comprises 15 residues. DNA of the CDR3: TGTGCTAGCAGGACCCAGGGGACCCGCAATCAGCCCCAGCATTTT. Protein sequence: CASRTQGTRNQPQHF.

In the case of this clonotype: A much larger clone lies one base from this, so it may be a read error. The chain has TRBV4-3 and TRBJ1-4, with D hard to call. Germline values: CDR1 LGHNA, CDR2 YSLEER. The CDR3 extends over 17 amino acids. V lost 0 bases and J lost 10, with 21 bases in between. This CDR3 reads CASSQEVIGRYNGKLFF. As DNA, the CDR3 is TGCGCCAGCAGCCAAGAAGTGATAGGTCGTTATAACGGAAAACTGTTTTTT.

This clonotype was seen a handful of times. The chain joins TRBV13 to TRBJ1-4, with a possible D match to TRBD1 (5 bases). Germline V lookup: CDR1 PRHDT, CDR2 FYEKMQ (reference sequence). CDR3 size: 15 residues. The V gene lost 5 bases and the J gene lost 1 base, with 11 bases spanning the gap. The CDR3 DNA follows: TGTGCCAGCAGCCCAGCCGGGGGAACTAATGAAAAACTGTTTTTT. Residues: CASSPAGGTNEKLFF.

The chain combines TRBV11-2 with TRBJ2-1; D ambiguous. The last part of the DNA fits TRBJ2-7 better; the J call may be wrong. This CDR3 is 14 amino acids long. Germline assignment: CDR1 SGHAT and CDR2 FQNNGV. The CDR3 is CASSPLDLPYEQYF. The CDR3 DNA sequence: TGTGCCAGCAGTCCTCTAGACCTCCCCTACGAGCAGTACTTC.

A remark on this clonotype: A junction end diverges from the germline sequence, so it may reflect a read error. The CDR3 sequence: CSAMDSRYSSYNEQLF. The CDR3 bases are TGCAGTGCTATGGACAGCCGTTACAGCTCCTACAATGAGCAGCTCTTC. This sequence joins TRBV20-1 and TRBJ2-1; D is possibly TRBD1 (6 bases). This CDR3 spans 16 amino acids. Germline V lookup: CDR1 DFQATT, CDR2 SNEGSKA (reference sequence).

Only a few counts were recorded for this clonotype. J is TRBJ2-5 and V is TRBV19; 9 bases are a match to TRBD1. Germline loops: CDR1 LNHDA, CDR2 SQIVND (reference sequence). This CDR3 has 15 residues. Losses at the gene ends were 3 bases for V and 1 base for J; bases not matched to a gene: 3. CDR3 region: CASSILQGAQETQYF. In nucleotides, the CDR3 is TGTGCCAGTAGTATCTTACAGGGGGCCCAAGAGACCCAGTACTTC.

The CDR3: CASSYSIGGISDTQYF. CDR3 in DNA: TGTGCCAGCAGTTACTCGATTGGGGGGATTAGTGATACGCAGTATTTT. The chain recombines TRBV6-2 or TRBV6-3 with TRBJ2-3; a weak D match, TRBD2 (6 bases). Per germline, CDR1 MNHEY and CDR2 SVGEGT. Trimming pared 0 bases from V and 6 bases from J, leaving 16 bases between. The CDR3 length is 16 residues.

The V call is TRBV7-9, the J call TRBJ2-3; the match to TRBD1 covers 7 bases. The CDR3 spans 15 residues. CDR1 is SEHNR and CDR2 is FQNEAQ in the germline V gene (reference sequence). Trimming at V came to 5 bases and at J to 0 bases, leaving 5 bases not matched to a gene. The DNA of the CDR3 is TGTGCCAGCAGCACCCCGACAGGGAGCACAGATACGCAGTATTTT. Amino acid sequence: CASSTPTGSTDTQYF.

The DNA for the CDR3 is TGTGCCAGCTCACCAGAAGGCTCTGGGGCCAACGTCCTGACTTTC. It translates to CASSPEGSGANVLTF. The chain has TRBV18 and TRBJ2-6; no clear D. The CDR3 runs 15 residues. Germline assignment: CDR1 KGHSH and CDR2 LQKENI. V gave up 2 bases and J gave up 0 bases, with 5 bases separating them.

The V gene is TRBV2, the J gene TRBJ2-7; the D is unclear. Trimming removed 6 bases from V and 2 bases from J, with 14 bases in between. Germline assignment: CDR1 SNHLY and CDR2 FYNNEI. The CDR3 extends over 14 amino acids. CDR3 coding DNA: TGTGCCAGCAGCCAAGTGATGGAGACCTACGAGCAGTACTTC. The encoded protein is CASSQVMETYEQYF.

This rearrangement joins TRBV4-3 to TRBJ2-3, with 7 bases aligning to TRBD2. The CDR3 covers 16 residues. The V gene end was trimmed by 0 bases and the J gene end by 2 bases; junction bases not matched to a gene: 5. Germline-derived CDR1 and CDR2 are LGHNA and YSLEER. The CDR3 DNA reads as TGCGCCAGCAGCCAAGATACGGGGGGATCCACAGATACGCAGTATTTT. Translating gives CASSQDTGGSTDTQYF.